Below, 10 T cell receptor beta chains from the same sample are listed, as sequenced in a study of T cells in localized non-small cell lung cancer. Some clones are missing from TCRdb's copy, which holds only in-frame ones; the method was immunoSEQ multiplex PCR. Of tens of thousands of clones in the sample, around nine tenths were seen once. The sample here was peripheral blood, taken before any cancer treatment. The receptors derive from a female donor at least 60 years old with stage I lung adenocarcinoma.

The chain links TRBV5-1 to TRBJ2-2; TRBD2 is a possible D gene (6 bases). V lost 9 bases, J lost 0 bases, and 15 bases lay in between. CDR1 SGHRS and CDR2 YFSETQ come from the germline V gene. The CDR3 loop spans 15 amino acids. The CDR3 DNA reads as TGCGCCACCTTCGCGGGGTCGACGAACACCGGGGAGCTGTTTTTT. Its translation is CATFAGSTNTGELFF.

The chain is built from TRBV5-8 and TRBJ1-2; 10 bases map to TRBD1. Looked up from germline, CDR1 is SGHTS and CDR2 is YDEGEE. The CDR3 is made up of 14 amino acids. With 0 bases clipped from V and 8 bases from J, the junction kept 4 bases outside the gene matches. The CDR3 DNA reads TGTGCCAGCAGCTTGGGACAGGGGGCCGTAGGCTACACCTTC. Its protein is CASSLGQGAVGYTF.

This rearrangement joins TRBV28 to TRBJ2-3; 16 bases are shared with TRBD2. Losses at the gene ends were 5 bases for V and 0 bases for J; bases not matched to a gene: 11. Germline values: CDR1 MDHEN, CDR2 SYDVKM. The CDR3 totals 20 residues. The chain's CDR3 is CASSPPGTSGGAGSTDTQYF. In DNA, the CDR3 is TGTGCCAGCAGTCCCCCCGGGACTAGCGGGGGGGCCGGTAGCACAGATACGCAGTATTTT.

This clone was picked up one time. V is TRBV28 and J is TRBJ1-3, with a tentative D call TRBD1 (6 bases). This CDR3 has 16 residues. Trimming shortened V by 5 bases and J by 2 bases, and 16 bases separated the two germline ends. CDR1 MDHEN and CDR2 SYDVKM come from the germline V gene. CDR3 amino acids: CASSPPGGLAGNTIYF. The CDR3, as DNA: TGTGCCAGCAGTCCCCCTGGGGGGCTTGCTGGAAACACCATATATTTT.

The genes are TRBV5-6 and TRBJ1-6; D is perhaps TRBD1 (5 bases). The CDR3 has 15 residues. V was pared by 2 bases and J by 7 bases, with 13 bases between. Per the germline V gene, CDR1 is SGHDT and CDR2 is YYEEEE. CDR3 DNA sequence: TGTGCCAGCAGCTTTGAGGGGCGAAGGAATTCACCCCTCCACTTT. The encoded protein is CASSFEGRRNSPLHF.

CDR3 DNA: TGTGCCAGCAGCTTAACAGGCAGGGTATCCGACGGCTACACCTTC. Translation gives CASSLTGRVSDGYTF. The J gene is TRBJ1-2, the V gene TRBV7-3, with D possibly being TRBD1 (5 bases). Germline lookup yields CDR1 SGHTA and CDR2 FQGTGA. The CDR3 has 15 residues. Deletions cut 0 bases from V and 8 bases from J, with 16 bases between.

The gene calls are TRBV7-2 and TRBJ1-4; TRBD1 might be the D (5 bases). Per germline, CDR1 SGHTA and CDR2 FQGNSA. The CDR3 has 16 amino acids. Trimming removed 1 base at V and 5 bases at J, with 14 bases between. The CDR3 nucleotides read TGTGCCAGCAGCTTAGGAGCTGGACATGCGAATGAAAAACTGTTTTTT. Translation gives CASSLGAGHANEKLFF.

The chain carries TRBV5-4 and TRBJ2-1; TRBD2 aligns across 7 bases. Germline CDR1 SGHNT, CDR2 YYREEE (reference sequence). V dropped 5 bases and J dropped 7; count of bases not matched to a gene: 6. The CDR3 runs 13 residues. The CDR3 nucleotides read TGTGCCAGCAGGGGAGGGGCCCGGAATGAGCAGTTCTTC. Amino acid sequence: CASRGGARNEQFF.

The chain has TRBV6-6 and TRBJ1-3, with D perhaps TRBD1 (5 bases). V lost 4 bases and J lost 3, with 10 bases in between. Per germline, CDR1 MNHNY and CDR2 SVGAGI (reference sequence). CDR3 length: 14 amino acids. The CDR3 DNA is TGTGCCAGCAGTTCCGGGGGAAATGGAAACACCATATATTTT. Its translation: CASSSGGNGNTIYF.

The gene calls are TRBV7-9 and TRBJ2-2, with TRBD1 as a possible D gene (6 bases). Germline loops: CDR1 SEHNR, CDR2 FQNEAQ (reference sequence). This CDR3 has 15 amino acids. V lost 6 bases and J lost 4, with 15 bases in between. The CDR3 DNA is TGTGCCAGCAGGATCAGGGGCGCCCCCACCGGGGAGCTGTTTTTT. Its translation is CASRIRGAPTGELFF.